This T cell receptor beta chain is drawn from a study of blood T cell repertoires in COVID-19. Across the whole study: Samples taken during acute and convalescent COVID-19 were collected in the United States, Italy and Spain.

CDR1 is MNHEY, CDR2 SVGAGI, per germline. CDR3 length equals 15 residues. The germline V and J ends were trimmed by 2 bases and 4 bases, with 12 bases remaining between them. Data came from immunoSEQ multiplex PCR; TCRdb stores just in-frame clones and leaves some out. Here the sample spans roughly 150,000 clones, around 84% being singletons. V and J are TRBV6-5 and TRBJ2-1; D is possibly TRBD1 (6 bases). The sequence was collected from a woman in her forties or fifties with acute or convalescent COVID-19. The source material was peripheral blood. CDR3 sequence reads: CASSYTDGTYNEQFF. In DNA form, the CDR3 reads TGTGCCAGCAGTTACACGGACGGGACATACAATGAGCAGTTCTTC.